This T cell receptor beta chain was recovered during a study of T cell responses to AZD1222 COVID-19 vaccine. Overall study: Pooled together were second doses at about 4 or about 12 weeks.

Points on this clone: Its antigen is unknown.

CDR1 and CDR2 from the germline V gene are SGHTA and FQGNSA. Trimming shortened V by 4 bases and J by 3 bases, and 25 bases separated the two germline ends. The CDR3 sequence is 19 residues long. Whole-study findings and limits: Repertoires were obtained solely post-peak T cell response. The donor cohort was predominantly white British with a female majority, and clonal diversity may have been underestimated.

Data came from immunoSEQ multiplex PCR; TCRdb stores just in-frame clones and leaves some out. The sample includes about 110,000 clones, about 85% of them seen just once. The clonotype originates from an adult in good health. V and J are TRBV7-2 and TRBJ2-1; perhaps D is TRBD1 or TRBD2 (5 bases each). The source material was peripheral blood, sampled on day 0 of AZD1222 vaccination. DNA for the CDR3: TGTGCCAGCAGCTATCCCGGGGCAAGCCGAAGGGTTGGCTACAATGAGCAGTTCTTC. This translates into CASSYPGASRRVGYNEQFF.